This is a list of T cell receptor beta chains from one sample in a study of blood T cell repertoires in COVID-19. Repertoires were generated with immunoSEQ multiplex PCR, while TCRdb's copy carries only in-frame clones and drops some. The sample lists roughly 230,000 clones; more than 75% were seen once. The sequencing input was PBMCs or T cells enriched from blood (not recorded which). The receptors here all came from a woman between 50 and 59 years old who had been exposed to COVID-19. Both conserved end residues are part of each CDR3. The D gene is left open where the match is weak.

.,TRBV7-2,CASSLARSLTGELFF
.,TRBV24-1,CATSDSRDTGELFF
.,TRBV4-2,CASSQAGSTDTQYF
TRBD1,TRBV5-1,CASSPASGTGRAEAFF
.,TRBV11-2,CASSLEGRPSIPDTQYF
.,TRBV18,CASSPKRGGGMQETQYF
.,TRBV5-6,CASSPPAGGGYTF
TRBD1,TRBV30,CAWSSPGQGKDFF
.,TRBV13,CASSLGIGSYEQYF
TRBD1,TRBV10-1,CASSERTGGDEQYF
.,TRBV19,CASSTSAGLPQHF
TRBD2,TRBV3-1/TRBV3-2,CASSAGDSYEQYF
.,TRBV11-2,CASSLAGGVTEAFF
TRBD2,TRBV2,CASSEATSGGASHEQYF
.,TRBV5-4,CASSNSGNQPQHF
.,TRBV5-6,CASSLGSSWNTEAFF
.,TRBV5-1,CASRQGPSNTDTQYF
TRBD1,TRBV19,CASSLRDRGSVNEKLFF
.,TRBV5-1,CASSLGSLYEQYF
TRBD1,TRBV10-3,CAISGTEFEAFF
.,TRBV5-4,CASSPADGRGETQYF
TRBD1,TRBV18,CASSPGLGQGGGYTF
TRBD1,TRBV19,CASGEQGVGGYTF
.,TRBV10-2,CASRQGVGQPQHF
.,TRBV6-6,CASSYSFRGRGTEAFF
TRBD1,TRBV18,CASSRGGQGVDTEAFF
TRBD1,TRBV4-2,CASSQGTGTDTYNEQFF
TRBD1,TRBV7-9,CASSLEGQGASGTQYF
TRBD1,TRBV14,CASSPDRYREQFF
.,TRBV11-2,CASSSAGRGGELFF
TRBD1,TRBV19,CASSAGTAQYEQYF
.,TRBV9,CASSASGFSETQYF
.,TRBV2,CASSDAPGRVGGYTF
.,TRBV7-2,CASSLVGHRLPGHTQPQHF
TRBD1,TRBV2,CAIGGAGEKLFF
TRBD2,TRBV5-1,CASSLSLAGGQFF
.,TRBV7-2,CASSPRQIEAYEQYF
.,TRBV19,CASRRRDDYGYTF
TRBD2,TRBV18,CASSASGVTGGEQFF
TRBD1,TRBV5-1,CASSLVQGGNYGYTF
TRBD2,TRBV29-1,CSFKRGGQHEQFF
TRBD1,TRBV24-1,CATSDLKGATGGETQYF
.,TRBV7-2,CASSFLGGRGEQYF
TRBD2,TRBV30,CAWSRGGGYYEQYF
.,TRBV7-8,CASSLRVGGEMNTEAFF
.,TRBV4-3,CASSLALPGPSRAEAFF
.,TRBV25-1,CASRDNLAGHTIYF
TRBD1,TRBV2,CASSRTGGPQPQHF
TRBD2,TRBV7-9,CASSLVVAGDEQFF
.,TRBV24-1,CATSDSGTYHF
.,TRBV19,CASGGPPSGELFF
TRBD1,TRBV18,CASSPSTGAQSPQHF
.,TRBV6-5,CASSYIPQGTGGYTF
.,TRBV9,CASSVDIQETQYF
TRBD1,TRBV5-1,CASSPGQGLRGNTIYF